This T cell receptor beta chain was sequenced during a study of CD8+CD57+ T cells in acquired aplastic anemia. Profiling that covered TCR beta VDJ and CDR3 relied on genomic DNA as its template. MiXCR was run by TCRdb on the reads, yielding one entry per CDR3 protein. The sample carries under 200,000 distinct CDR3 sequences, around 45% recorded once. The CDR3 covers 13 residues. V lost 5 bases to trimming and J lost 7 bases, with 11 bases between them. Germline V gene sequence: CDR1 KGHDR, CDR2 SFDVKD. The study's findings and limits: Patients and controls turned out to have twenty-nine CD8+ CDR3 sequences in common.

For sequencing, patients were chosen who had shown expansion of CD8+CD57+ cells by flow cytometry. A severe acquired aplastic anemia diagnosis applied to all patients. Comment on this clonotype: Antigen: not known.

This sequence originates from a human donor with aplastic anemia. This rearrangement joins TRBV24-1 to TRBJ1-5; D gene unclear. The material sequenced was sorted CD4+, CD8+, or CD8+CD57+ T cells (not recorded which) from PBMCs. The CDR3 protein is CATSVAGLQPQHF. The CDR3 DNA is TGTGCCACCAGTGTGGCAGGCCTACAGCCCCAGCATTTT.